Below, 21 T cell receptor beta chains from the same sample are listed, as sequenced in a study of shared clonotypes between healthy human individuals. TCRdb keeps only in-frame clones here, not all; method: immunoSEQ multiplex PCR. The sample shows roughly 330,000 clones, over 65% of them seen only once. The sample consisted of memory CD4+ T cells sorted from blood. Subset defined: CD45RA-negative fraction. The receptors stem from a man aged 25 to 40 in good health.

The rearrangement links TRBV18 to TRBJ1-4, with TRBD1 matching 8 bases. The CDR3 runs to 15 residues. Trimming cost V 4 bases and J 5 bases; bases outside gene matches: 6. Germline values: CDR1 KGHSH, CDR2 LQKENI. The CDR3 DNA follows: TGTGCCAGCTCACGCGACAGGGGAGTAAATGAAAAACTGTTTTTT. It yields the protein CASSRDRGVNEKLFF.

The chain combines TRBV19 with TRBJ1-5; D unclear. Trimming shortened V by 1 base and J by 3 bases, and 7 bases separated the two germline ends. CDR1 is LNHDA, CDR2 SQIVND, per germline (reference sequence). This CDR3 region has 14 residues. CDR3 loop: CASSIALPNQPQHF. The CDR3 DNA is TGTGCCAGTAGTATAGCGCTCCCCAATCAGCCCCAGCATTTT.

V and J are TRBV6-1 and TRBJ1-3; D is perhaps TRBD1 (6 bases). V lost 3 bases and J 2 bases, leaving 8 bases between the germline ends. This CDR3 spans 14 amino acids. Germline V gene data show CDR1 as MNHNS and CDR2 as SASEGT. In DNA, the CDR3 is TGTGCCAGCAGTGATAAGGGGGCTGGAAACACCATATATTTT. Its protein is CASSDKGAGNTIYF.

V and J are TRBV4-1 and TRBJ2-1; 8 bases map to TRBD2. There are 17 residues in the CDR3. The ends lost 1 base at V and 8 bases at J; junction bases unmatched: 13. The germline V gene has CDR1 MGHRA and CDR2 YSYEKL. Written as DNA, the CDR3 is TGCGCCAGCAGCCAAGTCTCCTCCGGGAGGGGTTTGGATGAGCAGTTCTTC. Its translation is CASSQVSSGRGLDEQFF.

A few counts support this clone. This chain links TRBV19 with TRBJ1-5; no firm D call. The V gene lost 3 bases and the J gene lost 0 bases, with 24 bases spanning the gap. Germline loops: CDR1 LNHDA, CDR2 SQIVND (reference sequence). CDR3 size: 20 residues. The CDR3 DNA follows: TGTGCCAGTAGTATGGCCCCACTTGGGAGCTTGTTATATAGCAATCAGCCCCAGCATTTT. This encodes CASSMAPLGSLLYSNQPQHF. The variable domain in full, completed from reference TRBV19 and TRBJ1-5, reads DGGITQSPKYLFRKEGQNVTLSCEQNLNHDAMYWYRQDPGQGLRLIYYSQIVNDFQKGDIAEGYSVSREKKESFPLTVTSAQKNPTAFYLCASSMAPLGSLLYSNQPQHFGDGTRLSIL.

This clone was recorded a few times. The CDR3 region is CASSLMNARREMVGEQYF. The CDR3 region has the DNA TGTGCCAGCAGCTTGATGAATGCACGCCGGGAGATGGTAGGCGAGCAGTACTTC. This sequence joins TRBV5-6 and TRBJ2-7; tentative D call: TRBD2 (6 bases). The CDR3 consists of 18 residues. V lost 1 base, J lost 6 bases, and 26 bases lay in between. Germline CDR1 and CDR2: SGHDT and YYEEEE.

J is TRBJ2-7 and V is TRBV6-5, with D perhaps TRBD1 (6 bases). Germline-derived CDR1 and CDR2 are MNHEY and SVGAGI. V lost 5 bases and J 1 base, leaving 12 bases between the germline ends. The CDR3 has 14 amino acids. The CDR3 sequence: CASSLLQGSYEQYF. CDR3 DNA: TGTGCCAGCAGTCTATTACAGGGTTCCTACGAGCAGTACTTC.

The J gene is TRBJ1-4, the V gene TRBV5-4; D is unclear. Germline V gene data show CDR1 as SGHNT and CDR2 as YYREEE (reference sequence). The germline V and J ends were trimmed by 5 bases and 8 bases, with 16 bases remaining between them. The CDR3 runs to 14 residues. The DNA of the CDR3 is TGTGCCAGCAGTAACCGGGCCTCGAACGAAAAACTGTTTTTT. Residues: CASSNRASNEKLFF.

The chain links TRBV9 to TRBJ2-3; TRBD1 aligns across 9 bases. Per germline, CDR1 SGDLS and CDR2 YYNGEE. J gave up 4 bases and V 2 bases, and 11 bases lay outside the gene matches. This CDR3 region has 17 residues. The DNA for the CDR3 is TGTGCCAGCAGCGTGAGACCGGGACAGGGATTAGCAGATACGCAGTATTTT. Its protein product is CASSVRPGQGLADTQYF.

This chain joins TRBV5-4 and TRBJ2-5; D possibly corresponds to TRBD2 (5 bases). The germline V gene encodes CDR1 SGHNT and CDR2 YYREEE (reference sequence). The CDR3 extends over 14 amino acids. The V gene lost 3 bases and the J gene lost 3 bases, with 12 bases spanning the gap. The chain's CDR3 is CASSSLTRKETQYF. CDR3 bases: TGTGCCAGCAGCTCCCTAACTAGAAAAGAGACCCAGTACTTC.

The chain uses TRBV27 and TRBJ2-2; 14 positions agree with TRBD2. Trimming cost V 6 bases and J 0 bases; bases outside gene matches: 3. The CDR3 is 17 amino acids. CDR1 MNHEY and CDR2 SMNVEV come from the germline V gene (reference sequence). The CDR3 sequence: CASRRLAGGSNTGELFF. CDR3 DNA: TGTGCCAGCAGACGACTAGCGGGAGGGTCGAACACCGGGGAGCTGTTTTTT.

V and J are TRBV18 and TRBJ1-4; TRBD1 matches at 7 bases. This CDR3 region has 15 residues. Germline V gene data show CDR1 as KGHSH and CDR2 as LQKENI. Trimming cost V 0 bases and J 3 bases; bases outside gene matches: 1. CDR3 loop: CASSPPGQPNEKLFF. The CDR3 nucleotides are TGTGCCAGCTCACCACCGGGACAGCCTAATGAAAAACTGTTTTTT.

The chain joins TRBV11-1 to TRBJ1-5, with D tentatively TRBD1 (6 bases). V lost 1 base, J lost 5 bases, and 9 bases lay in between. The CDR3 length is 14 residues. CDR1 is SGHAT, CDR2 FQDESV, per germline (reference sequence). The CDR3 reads CASSLDRDDQPQHF. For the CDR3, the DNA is TGTGCCAGCAGCTTAGACAGGGACGATCAGCCCCAGCATTTT.

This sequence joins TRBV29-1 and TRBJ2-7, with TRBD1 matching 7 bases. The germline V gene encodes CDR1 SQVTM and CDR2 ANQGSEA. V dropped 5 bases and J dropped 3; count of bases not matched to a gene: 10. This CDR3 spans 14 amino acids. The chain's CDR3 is CSVRGRGSVYEQYF. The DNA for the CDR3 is TGCAGCGTTCGCGGCAGGGGGTCTGTCTACGAGCAGTACTTC.

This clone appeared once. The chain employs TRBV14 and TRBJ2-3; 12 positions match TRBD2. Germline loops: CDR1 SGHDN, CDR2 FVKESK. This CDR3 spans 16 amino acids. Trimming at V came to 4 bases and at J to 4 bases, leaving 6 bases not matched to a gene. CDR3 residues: CASSPPSGRAPDTQYF. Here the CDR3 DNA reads TGTGCCAGCAGCCCACCTAGCGGGAGGGCCCCAGATACGCAGTATTTT.

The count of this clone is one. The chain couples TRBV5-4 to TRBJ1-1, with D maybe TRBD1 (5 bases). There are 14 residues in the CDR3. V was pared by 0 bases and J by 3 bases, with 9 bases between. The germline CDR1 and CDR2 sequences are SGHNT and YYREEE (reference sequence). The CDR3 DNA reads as TGTGCCAGCAGCTTGGACCTGGGGGACACTGAAGCTTTCTTT. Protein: CASSLDLGDTEAFF.

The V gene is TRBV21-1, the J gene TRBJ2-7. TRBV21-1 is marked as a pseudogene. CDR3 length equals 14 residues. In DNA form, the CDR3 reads TGTGCCAGCAGCATCAAGGTAAGAGTTGGGGGGCAGTACTTC. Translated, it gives CASSIKVRVGGQYF.

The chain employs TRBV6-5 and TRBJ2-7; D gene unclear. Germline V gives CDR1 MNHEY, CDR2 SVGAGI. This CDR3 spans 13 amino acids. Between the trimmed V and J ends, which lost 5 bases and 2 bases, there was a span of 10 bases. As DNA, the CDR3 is TGTGCCAGCAGTCGTACGGGCCCCTACGAGCAGTACTTC. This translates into CASSRTGPYEQYF.

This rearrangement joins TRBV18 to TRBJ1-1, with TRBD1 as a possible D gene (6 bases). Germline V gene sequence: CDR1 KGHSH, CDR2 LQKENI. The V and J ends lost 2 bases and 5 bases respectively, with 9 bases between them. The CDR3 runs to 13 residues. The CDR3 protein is CASSPETGTEAFF. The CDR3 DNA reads TGTGCCAGCTCACCAGAGACAGGTACTGAAGCTTTCTTT.

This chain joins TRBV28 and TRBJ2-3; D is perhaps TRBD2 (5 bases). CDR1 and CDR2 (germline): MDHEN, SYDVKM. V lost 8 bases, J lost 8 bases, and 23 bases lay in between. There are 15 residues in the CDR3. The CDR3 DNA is TGTGCCAGCCAGGACTCCTTGGACCCCCGGGGTACGCAGTATTTT. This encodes CASQDSLDPRGTQYF.

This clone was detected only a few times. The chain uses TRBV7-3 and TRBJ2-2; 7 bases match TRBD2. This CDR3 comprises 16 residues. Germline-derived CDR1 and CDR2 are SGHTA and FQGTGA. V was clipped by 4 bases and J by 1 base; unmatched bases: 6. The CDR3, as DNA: TGTGCCAGCAGCTCACCCAGCGGGATGAACACCGGGGAGCTGTTTTTT. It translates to CASSSPSGMNTGELFF. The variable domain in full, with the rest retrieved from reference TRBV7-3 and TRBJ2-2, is GAGVSQTPSNKVTEKGKYVELRCDPISGHTALYWYRQSLGQGPEFLIYFQGTGAADDSGLPNDRFFAVRPEGSVSTLKIQRTERGDSAVYLCASSSPSGMNTGELFFGEGSRLTVL.